The entry below gives a single T cell receptor (beta chain) sequence along with its context. This sample was taken from a study of sequential checkpoint blockade in melanoma. The treatment was: randomized to nivolumab then ipilimumab (arm A) or the reverse (arm B). From thawed PBMCs, live CD3+CD8+ cells negative for CD19 and CD56 were sorted. Here immunoSEQ multiplex PCR was the method, and the copy in TCRdb shows in-frame clones only, minus some. The sample carries about 10,000 clones, approximately 80% recorded once. V lost 0 bases and J 3 bases, leaving 9 bases between the germline ends. CDR3 size: 16 residues. Per the germline V gene, CDR1 is SGHDN and CDR2 is FVKESK.

The receptor was derived from a human donor with melanoma. The material sequenced was CD8+ T cells sorted from blood (inferred from file names), taken from a patient given nivolumab and ipilimumab in sequence. The V call is TRBV14, the J call TRBJ1-6, with a possible D match to TRBD1 (5 bases). The CDR3 nucleotides are TGTGCCAGCAGCCAAGATCTGACAGTCTATAATTCACCCCTCCACTTT. Translation: CASSQDLTVYNSPLHF.